This section outlines one T cell receptor beta chain sequence together with its context. This clonotype was seen ten or more times. This clone's antigen is unknown. Nothing much larger sits one base from this clone, and base qualities are not available. This sample is drawn from a study of T cells in Graves' hyperthyroidism and ophthalmopathy (dated by TCRdb to about 2019). For context, the study as a whole: Peripheral blood samples were taken at initial diagnosis, before any treatment was given. In several Graves' hyperthyroidism patients, the study also compared T-cell repertoires from thyroid tissue with T-cell repertoires from blood. The roughly 100 discovery patients were randomly divided into training and test sets at a 7:3 ratio. After sampling, hyperthyroidism patients received methimazole starting at 30 mg daily, and ophthalmopathy patients received high-dose intravenous methylprednisolone. To identify TCR V-J signatures that set the groups apart, the researchers used a discovery cohort of 90 to 100 patients, made up of 40 to 45 with Graves' ophthalmopathy and around 58 with stable Graves' hyperthyroidism. An independent validation cohort of under 20 hyperthyroidism patients and approximately 16 patients who later progressed to ophthalmopathy tested prospective prediction of ophthalmopathy. According to the paper, TCR Vbeta CDR3 sequencing was carried out on 135 peripheral blood samples, which came from fewer than 50 ophthalmopathy, around 75 hyperthyroidism and about 17 progressor patients.

What the authors observed across the whole study: In validation, progression to ophthalmopathy was predicted by the model with approximately 67% sensitivity and nearly 75% specificity, a median of about 6 months before onset. Sample size was not statistically predetermined, and investigators were not blinded to group allocation. Blood samples also contained most of the expanded thyroid clonotypes (frequency above 0.001), which suggests that blood repertoires may reflect thyroid immune responses. A model built on a 13 V-J signature distinguished ophthalmopathy from stable hyperthyroidism, reaching 85% to 90% sensitivity and about 81% specificity in cross-validation and 80%/75% in testing.

Taken from the germline V gene, the CDR1 and CDR2 loops are MNHEY and SVGAGI. V was cut back by 4 bases and J by 0 bases, leaving a gap of 12 bases between them. The CDR3 runs 15 residues from the cysteine to the phenylalanine. CDR3 DNA is the only sequence kept; it has 45 bases, read in frame from the first base. The TCR beta CDR3 regions were amplified from RNA transcripts. The TCR CDR3 was subjected to a first round of RT-PCR using the HTBI primer set and the Qiagen OneStep RT-PCR kit. Libraries were constructed in a second round of multiplex PCR, after which size selection and purification were carried out. Sequencing of the libraries was done on an Illumina HiSeq2000 using paired-end 100 bp reads. Regarding the original processing steps: SOAPnuke was used to process the raw data, removing reads that contained adapters or uncalled bases, had a mean Phred below 15, or lacked an exact match to the constant primer or identifier. High-quality paired reads were merged with COPE v1.2.5, and unique nucleotide sequences were defined as clonotypes. MiTCR v1.1 was used to align clonotypes to the IMGT TRBV, TRBD and TRBJ reference segments. The analysis was restricted to V-J combinations with a frequency above 0.0001, which together covered just over 99% of the repertoires. The TCS score was defined as the ratio of F50 (clonal expansion) to E x V (chaos), calculated using BLOSUM62-based TCRdist between CDR3 peptides within each V-J. Welch's t-statistics and random forest reduced several hundred V-J features to about 13, which were used in a naive Bayes classifier (R e1071). TCRdb ran its own pipeline on the public reads, namely fastp trimming at Q25 and MiXCR clone calling, and kept in-frame beta chains. Entries are consolidated by CDR3 protein sequence, retaining the most common genes and DNA. It is TCRdb's table, rather than the study itself, that gives the V and J calls and clone size. The sample data list 340,000 or so distinct CDR3 sequences, and roughly a fifth of these were observed just once. The top ten clones comprise about 50% of the sample.

A patient counted as having stable Graves' hyperthyroidism if no progression to ophthalmopathy occurred over 18 months of follow-up. Hyperthyroidism patients were aged 18 to 65 years and newly diagnosed, with disease duration of less than 2 months. Exclusion was applied to patients with uncontrolled infections, other autoimmune diseases, pregnancy or lactation. Diagnoses relied on clinical symptoms, serum thyroxine and TRAb, thyroid ultrasound and orbital computed tomography. PBMCs were separated from roughly 9.3 ml of fresh peripheral blood using Ficoll-Paque density gradient centrifugation. Total RNA was extracted with Trizol reagent, and quality was checked on an Agilent 2100 Bioanalyzer.

What was sequenced was blood. Recombination joined TRBV6-5 with TRBJ2-5, with the D gene uncertain. The sequence was obtained from a woman aged 45-65 years with Graves' hyperthyroidism. The nucleotide sequence reads as follows: TGTGCCAGCAGTTCGGAACTCCGAAACCAAGAGACCCAGTACTTC. This gives the protein CASSSELRNQETQYF.